What follows describes a single TCR beta chain. Donors likely had unrecorded immune exposures despite being nominally healthy when sampled. The sample originates from a study of cytomegalovirus exposure and HLA in healthy donors. Study summary: An early release of data contained approximately 80 million unique TCRs, which came from HLA-typed donors.

Per germline, CDR1 GTSNPN and CDR2 SVGIG (reference sequence). Trimming left V 4 bases short and J 2 bases short, with 12 bases between. The CDR3 is 15 amino acids. PCR primers comprised 60 Vbeta and 13 Jbeta primers. Profiling relied on immunoSEQ multiplex PCR, and the TCRdb table lists in-frame clones only, not all of them. Of some 130,000 clones in the sample, more than 60% were seen once. The chain links TRBV30 to TRBJ2-6, with D tentatively TRBD2 (5 bases). The receptor was isolated from a woman in her fifties or sixties in good health and CMV-seropositive. Source material: PBMCs. The CDR3 nucleotides are TGTGCCTGGAAGGTCCTCGGGGCTGGGGCCAACGTCCTGACTTTC. Residues: CAWKVLGAGANVLTF.